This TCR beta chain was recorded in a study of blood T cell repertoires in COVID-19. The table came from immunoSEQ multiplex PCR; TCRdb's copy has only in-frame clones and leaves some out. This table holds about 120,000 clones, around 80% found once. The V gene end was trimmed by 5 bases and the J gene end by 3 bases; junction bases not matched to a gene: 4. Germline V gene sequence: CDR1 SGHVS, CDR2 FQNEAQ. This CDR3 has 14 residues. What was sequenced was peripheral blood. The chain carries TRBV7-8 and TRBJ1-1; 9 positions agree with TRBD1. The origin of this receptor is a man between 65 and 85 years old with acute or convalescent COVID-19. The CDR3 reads CASSPGQGYTEAFF. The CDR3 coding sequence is TGTGCCAGCAGCCCTGGACAGGGGTACACTGAAGCTTTCTTT.